This is a list of T cell receptor beta chains from one sample in a study of vaccination and CD4 T cells after COVID-19. No antigen has been identified for these receptors. TCRdb used MiXCR to reprocess the PCR reads, holding one entry per CDR3 protein. Among about 20,000 distinct CDR3 sequences, approximately 50% were seen once, and the ten largest hold over 8.5%. Material for sequencing was CD4+ T cells from blood, cultured in vitro. The origin of the receptors is a human donor who had recovered from COVID-19. Both conserved end residues are part of each CDR3. The order of the fields is clone size, D gene, V gene, J gene, CDR3 DNA, CDR3 protein. A D gene is named only where the DNA matches it firmly. Rows give clone size only sometimes, using once, few, many, or a class for an expanded clone.

few	NA	TRBV10-3	TRBJ2-5	TGTGCCATCAGTGAGTCTCTTGCAGGGTCCCAAGAGACCCAGTACTTC	CAISESLAGSQETQYF
NA	TRBD2	TRBV5-1	TRBJ2-5	TGCGCCAGCAGCTTGGTACTAGCGGGAGTTTCCTGGGGAGAGACCCAGTACTTC	CASSLVLAGVSWGETQYF
NA	TRBD1	TRBV7-2	TRBJ1-2	TGTGCCAGCAGCTTCAGGGGGCCGGACTATGGCTACACCTTC	CASSFRGPDYGYTF
NA	TRBD2	TRBV6-5	TRBJ2-1	TGTGCCAGCAGTTACTCGAAAGGCGGTAGCGGGAGGGGGGAGCAGTTCTTC	CASSYSKGGSGRGEQFF
few	TRBD1	TRBV6-2/TRBV6-3	TRBJ1-5	TGTGCCAGCGCGGTAACAGGGGGTTATCAGCCCCAGCATTTT	CASAVTGGYQPQHF
few	NA	TRBV6-5	TRBJ1-1	TGTGCCAGCAGTTACCCGAGGAAGGGGACAAAAGGTATAGGGAACACTGAAGCTTTCTTT	CASSYPRKGTKGIGNTEAFF
few	NA	TRBV18	TRBJ1-1	TGTGCCAGCTCACCATCAGGTTTTACTGAAGCTTTCTTT	CASSPSGFTEAFF
NA	TRBD2	TRBV6-2/TRBV6-3	TRBJ2-2	TGTGCCAGCAGTTACGCGGGAGAGACCGGGGAGCTGTTTTTT	CASSYAGETGELFF
NA	NA	TRBV2	TRBJ1-2	TGTGCCAGCAGGCTACCATCGGTGGGGGGCTACACCTTC	CASRLPSVGGYTF
NA	NA	TRBV25-1	TRBJ1-2	TGTGCCAGCAGTGAACAGGGTTTCTCGTATGGCTACACCTTC	CASSEQGFSYGYTF
once	TRBD2	TRBV2	TRBJ2-3	TGTGCCACCGGGGAGGGATGGAGCACAGATACGCAGTATTTT	CATGEGWSTDTQYF
NA	TRBD1	TRBV20-1	TRBJ1-1	TGCAGTGCTTCGGACAGGGGTTGGAACACTGAAGCTTTCTTT	CSASDRGWNTEAFF
NA	NA	TRBV28	TRBJ2-7	TGTGCCAGCAGTTTCCCCTTCCAACAGGGTACGGGGCAGTACTTC	CASSFPFQQGTGQYF
few	NA	TRBV27	TRBJ1-1	TGTGCCAGCAGTTTACGACGGGACACTGAAGCTTTCTTT	CASSLRRDTEAFF
few	NA	TRBV5-1	TRBJ2-6	TGCGCCAGCAGCTTGGGGTTAACCTACTCTGGGGCCAACGTCCTGACTTTC	CASSLGLTYSGANVLTF
NA	NA	TRBV9	TRBJ1-1	TGTGCCAGCAGCGTAGGCCTAGAGAACACTGAAGCTTTCTTT	CASSVGLENTEAFF
NA	NA	TRBV5-1	TRBJ1-2	TGCGCCAGCAGCTGGGAAACAGGGCTGGGCTACACCTTC	CASSWETGLGYTF
few	NA	TRBV7-2	TRBJ2-2	TGTGCCAGCAGCTACAGGACCCCCGGGGAGCTGTTTTTT	CASSYRTPGELFF
NA	NA	TRBV2	TRBJ1-6	TGTGCCAGCAGAGTGACAGGAGCCGGGTCACCCCTCCACTTT	CASRVTGAGSPLHF
few	NA	TRBV27	TRBJ2-1	TGTGCCAGCAGGTTATTCCCGACCGGGACCCGCTCCTACAATGAGCAGTTCTTC	CASRLFPTGTRSYNEQFF
few	NA	TRBV7-2	TRBJ2-3	TGTGCCAGCACCTCTGAAGCGAGCAACACAGATACGCAGTATTTT	CASTSEASNTDTQYF
NA	TRBD2	TRBV6-5	TRBJ2-3	TGTGCCAGCAGTTACCTAACTAGCGGAGGCTCAGATACGCAGTATTTT	CASSYLTSGGSDTQYF
NA	NA	TRBV11-2	TRBJ1-2	TGTGCCAGCAGCTTGAATAGGAACTATGGCTACACCTTC	CASSLNRNYGYTF
NA	NA	TRBV2	TRBJ2-1	TGTGCCAGCTCCCGCGCTGGACCTAACGTAAACAATGAGCAGTTCTTC	CASSRAGPNVNNEQFF
NA	NA	TRBV6-1	TRBJ1-3	TGTGCCAGCAGTGAGACGGGCATCTCTGGAAACACCATATATTTT	CASSETGISGNTIYF
NA	NA	TRBV27	TRBJ2-1	TGTGCCAGCAGACCTGGGACGGTTTTTTACAATGAGCAGTTCTTC	CASRPGTVFYNEQFF
NA	NA	TRBV12-3/TRBV12-4	TRBJ1-1	TGTGCCACTGGGCGGGACGAACACATGAACACTGAAGCTTTCTTT	CATGRDEHMNTEAFF
NA	NA	TRBV19	TRBJ2-5	TGTGCCAGTAGTACCGTGTCAGGGCCGGAGACCCAGTACTTC	CASSTVSGPETQYF
NA	TRBD1	TRBV19	TRBJ2-5	TGTGCCAGTAGTACCCGACAGGGTTGGGAAGAGACCCAGTACTTC	CASSTRQGWEETQYF
NA	TRBD1	TRBV6-2/TRBV6-3	TRBJ2-5	TGTGCCAGCAGGACAGGGGGAGAGACCCAGTACTTC	CASRTGGETQYF
NA	NA	TRBV18	TRBJ2-1	TGTGCCAGCTCACCAACCGCGTCAGGGGAGGTGCAGTTCTTC	CASSPTASGEVQFF
NA	TRBD1	TRBV27	TRBJ2-7	TGTGCCAGCAGCCTGTCCGGGACAGGGTCTAAGCAGTACTTC	CASSLSGTGSKQYF
NA	NA	TRBV6-5	TRBJ2-6	TGTGCCAGCAGTTACAGGTCGGGAATAACTGGGGCCAACGTCCTGACTTTC	CASSYRSGITGANVLTF
NA	NA	TRBV6-1	TRBJ1-1	TGTGCCAGCAGTCAAAGGCCATTGAACACTGAAGCTTTCTTT	CASSQRPLNTEAFF
few	NA	TRBV10-1	TRBJ2-3	TGCGCCCCCCGGCGGGGCAGGGGCACAGATACGCAGTATTTT	CAPRRGRGTDTQYF
once	TRBD1	TRBV6-2/TRBV6-3	TRBJ2-7	TGTGCCAGCAGTTCGTGGCCGGGACAGGGTTTTACCCACGAGCAGTACTTC	CASSSWPGQGFTHEQYF
NA	TRBD1	TRBV7-2	TRBJ1-2	TGTGCCAGCAGCTTAGCAATTAGGAGGACAGGAGCTATTAACTATGGCTACACCTTC	CASSLAIRRTGAINYGYTF
NA	NA	TRBV7-2	TRBJ1-1	TGTGCCAGCAGCGATCGGGGTCGGGCGGCAGCTTTCTTT	CASSDRGRAAAFF
few	TRBD1	TRBV5-4	TRBJ2-3	TGTGCCAGCAGTCGGACAGGGGGCACAGATACGCAGTATTTT	CASSRTGGTDTQYF
NA	TRBD2	TRBV11-2	TRBJ2-4	TGTGCCAGCAGCCTAGGGTCTAGCGGGGGCAGAAACATTCAGTACTTC	CASSLGSSGGRNIQYF
once	NA	TRBV5-1	TRBJ2-1	TGCGCCAGCAGCTTGCTAGGCGACAATGAGCAGTTCTTC	CASSLLGDNEQFF
few	TRBD1	TRBV15	TRBJ2-7	TGTGCCACCAGCTCACGGACGACAGGGCGCGAGCAGTACTTC	CATSSRTTGREQYF